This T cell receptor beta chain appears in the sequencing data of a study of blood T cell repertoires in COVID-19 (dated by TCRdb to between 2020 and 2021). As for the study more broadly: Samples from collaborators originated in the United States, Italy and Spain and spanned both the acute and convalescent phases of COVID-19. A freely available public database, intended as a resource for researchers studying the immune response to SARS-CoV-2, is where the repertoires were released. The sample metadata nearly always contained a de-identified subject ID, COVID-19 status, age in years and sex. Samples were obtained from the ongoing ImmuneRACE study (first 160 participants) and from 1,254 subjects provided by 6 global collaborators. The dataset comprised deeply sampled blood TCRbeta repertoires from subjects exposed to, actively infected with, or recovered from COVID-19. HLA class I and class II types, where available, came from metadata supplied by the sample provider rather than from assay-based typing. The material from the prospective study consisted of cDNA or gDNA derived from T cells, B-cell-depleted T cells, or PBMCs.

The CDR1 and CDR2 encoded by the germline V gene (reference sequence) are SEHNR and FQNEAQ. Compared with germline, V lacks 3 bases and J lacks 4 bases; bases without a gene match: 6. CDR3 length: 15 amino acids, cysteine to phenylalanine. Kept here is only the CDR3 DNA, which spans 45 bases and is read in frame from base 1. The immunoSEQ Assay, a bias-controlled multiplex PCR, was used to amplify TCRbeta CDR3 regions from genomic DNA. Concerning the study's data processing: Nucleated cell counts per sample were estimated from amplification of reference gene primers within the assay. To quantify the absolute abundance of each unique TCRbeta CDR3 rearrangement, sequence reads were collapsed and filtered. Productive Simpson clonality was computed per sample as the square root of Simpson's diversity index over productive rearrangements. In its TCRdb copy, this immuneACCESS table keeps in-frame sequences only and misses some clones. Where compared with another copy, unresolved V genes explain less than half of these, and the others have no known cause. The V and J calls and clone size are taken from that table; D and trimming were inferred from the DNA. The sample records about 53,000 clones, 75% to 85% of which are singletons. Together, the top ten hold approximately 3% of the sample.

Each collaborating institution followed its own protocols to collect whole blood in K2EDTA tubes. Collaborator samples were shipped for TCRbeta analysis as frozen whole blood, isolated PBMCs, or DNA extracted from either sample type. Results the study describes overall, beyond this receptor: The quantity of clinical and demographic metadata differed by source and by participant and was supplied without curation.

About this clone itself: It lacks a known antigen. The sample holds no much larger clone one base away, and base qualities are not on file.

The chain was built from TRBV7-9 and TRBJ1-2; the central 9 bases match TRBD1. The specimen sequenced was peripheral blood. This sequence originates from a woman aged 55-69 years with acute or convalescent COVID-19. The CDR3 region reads CASSFKDRGTYGYTF. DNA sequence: TGTGCCAGCAGCTTCAAGGACAGGGGCACCTATGGCTACACCTTC.